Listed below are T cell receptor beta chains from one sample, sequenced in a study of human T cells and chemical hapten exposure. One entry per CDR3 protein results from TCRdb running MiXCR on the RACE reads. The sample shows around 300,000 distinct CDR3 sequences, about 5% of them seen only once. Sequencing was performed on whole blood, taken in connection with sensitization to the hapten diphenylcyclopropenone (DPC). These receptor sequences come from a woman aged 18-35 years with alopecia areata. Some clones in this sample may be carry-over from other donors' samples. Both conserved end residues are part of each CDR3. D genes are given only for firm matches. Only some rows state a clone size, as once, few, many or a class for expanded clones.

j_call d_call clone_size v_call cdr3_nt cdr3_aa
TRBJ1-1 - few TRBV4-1 TGCGCCAGCAGCGGACGGGGCACTGAAGCTTTCTTT CASSGRGTEAFF
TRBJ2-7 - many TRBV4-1 TGCGCCAGCAGCCGTCAGGACAGCGGCTACGAGCAGTACTTC CASSRQDSGYEQYF
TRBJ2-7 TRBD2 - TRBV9 TGTGCCAGCAGCGTAGGGGCTAGCGGGGAGGTTAGCGAGCAGTACTTC CASSVGASGEVSEQYF
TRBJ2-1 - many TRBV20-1 TGCAGTGCTAGAGATGAAAGCGGGGAGCAGTTCTTC CSARDESGEQFF
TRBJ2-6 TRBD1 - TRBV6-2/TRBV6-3 TGTGCCAGTCTCCGGGACAGGGGTACTGGGGCCAACGTCCTGACTTTC CASLRDRGTGANVLTF
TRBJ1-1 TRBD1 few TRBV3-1 TGTGCCAGCGTCCTCGACAGGGGCGGCACTGAAGCTTTCTTT CASVLDRGGTEAFF
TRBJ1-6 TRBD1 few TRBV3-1 TGTGCCAGCAGCCAATCCCGGACAGGGGCGGATTCACCCCTCCACTTT CASSQSRTGADSPLHF
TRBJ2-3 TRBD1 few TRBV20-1 TGCAGTGCTAGAGATTTCACAGGGGGGACCCCTAGCACAGATACGCAGTATTTT CSARDFTGGTPSTDTQYF
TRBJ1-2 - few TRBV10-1 TGCGCCAGCAGTGAGTCTCGGCAGATCCTCTATGGCTACACCTTC CASSESRQILYGYTF
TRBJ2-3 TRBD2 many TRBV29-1 TGCAGCGCCATGACTAGCGGAGATACGCAGTATTTT CSAMTSGDTQYF
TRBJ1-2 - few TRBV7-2 TGTGCCCTCCGTGGGGGATGGAACCCCCTCTATGGCTACACCTTC CALRGGWNPLYGYTF
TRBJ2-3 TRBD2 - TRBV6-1 TGTGCCAGCAGTGAAAAACCTAGCGGGAGCCCAGATACGCAGTATTTT CASSEKPSGSPDTQYF
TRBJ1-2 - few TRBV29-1 TGCAGCGTTTCCGAAGCGCTCTATGGCTACACCTTC CSVSEALYGYTF
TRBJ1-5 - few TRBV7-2 TGTGCCAGCAGCTTAGAGTCGTCGCAGCAGGCCCCCCAGCATTTT CASSLESSQQAPQHF
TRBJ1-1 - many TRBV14 TGTGCCAGCAGCCCTCTGGTGGGGGCCAGGACTGAAGCTTTCTTT CASSPLVGARTEAFF
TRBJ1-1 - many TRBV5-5 TGTGCCAGCAGCTCTCACTGGAACACTGAAGCTTTCTTT CASSSHWNTEAFF
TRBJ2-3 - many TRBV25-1 TGTGCCAGCAGTGACTTGGGGACCACAGATACGCAGTATTTT CASSDLGTTDTQYF
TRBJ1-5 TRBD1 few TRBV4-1 TGCGCCAGCAGCCAATTACCAGGGGGTCAGCCCCAGCATTTT CASSQLPGGQPQHF
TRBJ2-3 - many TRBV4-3 TGCGCCAGCAGCCAAGAAAGTGATGCAGATACGCAGTATTTT CASSQESDADTQYF